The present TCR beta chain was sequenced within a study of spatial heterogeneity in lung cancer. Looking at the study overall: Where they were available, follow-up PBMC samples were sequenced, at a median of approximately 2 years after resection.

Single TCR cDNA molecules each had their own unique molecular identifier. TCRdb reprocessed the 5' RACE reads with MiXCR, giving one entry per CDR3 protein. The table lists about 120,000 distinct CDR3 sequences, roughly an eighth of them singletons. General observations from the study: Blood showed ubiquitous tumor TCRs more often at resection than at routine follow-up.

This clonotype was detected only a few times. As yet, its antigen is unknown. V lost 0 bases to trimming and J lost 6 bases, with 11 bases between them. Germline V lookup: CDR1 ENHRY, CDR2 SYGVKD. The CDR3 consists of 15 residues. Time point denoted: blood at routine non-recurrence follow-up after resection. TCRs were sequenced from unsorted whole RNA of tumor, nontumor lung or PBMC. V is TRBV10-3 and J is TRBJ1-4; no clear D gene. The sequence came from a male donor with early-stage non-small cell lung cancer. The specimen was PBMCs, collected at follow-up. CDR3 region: CAISESGRPDEKLFF. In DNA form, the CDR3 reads TGTGCCATCAGTGAGTCAGGGCGGCCGGATGAAAAACTGTTTTTT.